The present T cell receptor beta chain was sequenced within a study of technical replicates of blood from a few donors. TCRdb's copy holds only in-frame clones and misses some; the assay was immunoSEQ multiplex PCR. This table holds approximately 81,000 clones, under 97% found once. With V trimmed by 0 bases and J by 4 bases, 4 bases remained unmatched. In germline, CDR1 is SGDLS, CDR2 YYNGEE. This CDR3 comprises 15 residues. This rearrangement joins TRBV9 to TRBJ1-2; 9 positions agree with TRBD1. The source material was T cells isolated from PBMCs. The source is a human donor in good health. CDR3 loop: CASSVDGQGFYGYTF. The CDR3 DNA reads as TGTGCCAGCAGCGTAGACGGACAGGGGTTCTATGGCTACACCTTC.